These T cell receptor beta chains were read from a single sample in a study of T cells of healthy individuals. Using its own MiXCR run on the 5' RACE reads, TCRdb lists one record per CDR3 protein. The table shows 35,000 to 45,000 distinct CDR3 sequences, with about 4.5% occurring only once. Receptors originate from a human donor in good health. The CDR3 runs from the conserved cysteine through the conserved F or W. The order of the fields is clone size, V gene, D gene, J gene, CDR3 protein, CDR3 DNA. D genes are given only for firm matches. Not every row has a clone size; where given, it reads once, few, many or a size class.

few	TRBV30	NA	TRBJ1-4	CAWSVRPTNEKLFF	TGTGCCTGGAGTGTGCGGCCAACTAATGAAAAACTGTTTTTT
NA	TRBV6-1	NA	TRBJ1-1	CASSESRAMGRDTEAFF	TGTGCCAGCAGTGAGTCCAGGGCCATGGGACGGGACACTGAAGCTTTCTTT
many	TRBV5-1	NA	TRBJ2-7	CASSLQDSKYEQYF	TGCGCCAGCAGCTTACAGGACAGCAAGTACGAGCAGTACTTC
many	TRBV29-1	NA	TRBJ1-1	CSVERDERYTEAFF	TGCAGCGTTGAAAGAGACGAGAGGTACACTGAAGCTTTCTTT
few	TRBV13	NA	TRBJ2-5	CASSLWSRIQETQYF	TGTGCCAGCAGCTTGTGGTCCAGAATCCAAGAGACCCAGTACTTC
NA	TRBV11-3	NA	TRBJ2-3	CASSLRYRTDTQYF	TGTGCCAGCAGCTTACGCTACCGCACAGATACGCAGTATTTT
few	TRBV5-6	NA	TRBJ1-2	CASSLGQALHYTF	TGTGCCAGCAGCTTAGGGCAGGCTCTTCACTACACCTTC
many	TRBV12-3/TRBV12-4	NA	TRBJ2-1	CASSPRLGGHEQFF	TGTGCCAGCAGTCCAAGACTAGGGGGCCATGAGCAGTTCTTC
few	TRBV4-1	NA	TRBJ2-3	CASSQDLVAWTDTQYF	TGCGCCAGCAGCCAAGATCTTGTCGCTTGGACAGATACGCAGTATTTT
many	TRBV4-1	NA	TRBJ1-2	CASSQHRDLEYGYTF	TGCGCCAGCAGCCAGCACCGGGATCTCGAATATGGCTACACCTTC
many	TRBV4-1	NA	TRBJ1-2	CASSHPQLSHGYTF	TGCGCCAGCAGCCATCCGCAGTTGTCCCATGGCTACACCTTC
NA	TRBV12-3/TRBV12-4	TRBD1	TRBJ2-1	CASSLPGQQIQYNEQFF	TGTGCCAGCAGTTTGCCGGGACAGCAAATACAGTACAATGAGCAGTTCTTC
NA	TRBV3-1	NA	TRBJ2-7	CASSQGGSLYEQYF	TGTGCCAGCAGCCAAGGGGGCAGCCTCTACGAGCAGTACTTC
many	TRBV3-1	NA	TRBJ1-1	CASSQGWTEMNTEAFF	TGTGCCAGCAGCCAAGGCTGGACAGAGATGAACACTGAAGCTTTCTTT
many	TRBV7-6	NA	TRBJ2-7	CASSLGTEINYEQYF	TGTGCCAGCAGCTTAGGTACCGAGATCAACTACGAGCAGTACTTC
NA	TRBV19	TRBD2	TRBJ2-1	CASGAGTSSYNEQFF	TGTGCCAGCGGTGCCGGGACTAGCTCCTACAATGAGCAGTTCTTC
many	TRBV29-1	NA	TRBJ2-1	CSVVSSVAEQFF	TGCAGCGTTGTCTCTAGCGTGGCTGAGCAGTTCTTC
many	TRBV19	NA	TRBJ1-4	CASSIGDANEKLFF	TGTGCCAGTAGTATAGGAGACGCTAATGAAAAACTGTTTTTT